A selection of T cell receptor beta chains follows, all from one sample in a study of blood T cell repertoires in COVID-19. The data were produced by immunoSEQ multiplex PCR, yet TCRdb's version contains in-frame clones alone and is incomplete. There are 430,000 or so clones in the sample; over 85% occur only once, and 0.7% to 0.85% lies in the top ten. Sequencing was done on a sample of peripheral blood. Receptors originate from a man younger than 35 with COVID-19, enrolled during active disease. Both conserved end residues are part of each CDR3. D genes are given only for firm matches. Size is omitted from some rows. Given values are once, few, many or a class for expanded clones.

clone_size j_call d_call v_call cdr3_nt cdr3_aa
- TRBJ2-1 - TRBV7-9 TGTGCCAGCAGCTTAGCGTTGAGTTCGGATGAGCAGTTCTTC CASSLALSSDEQFF
- TRBJ2-1 - TRBV5-1 TGCGCCAGCCGGTGGTCAAGCTCCTACAATGAGCAGTTCTTC CASRWSSSYNEQFF
- TRBJ2-1 - TRBV12-3/TRBV12-4 TGTGCCAGCAGTTTAGGTCGGGGTGAGCAGTTCTTC CASSLGRGEQFF
- TRBJ1-6 TRBD1 TRBV5-6 TGTGCCAGCAGCATAGGACAGGGGAATTCACCCCTCCACTTT CASSIGQGNSPLHF
- TRBJ2-1 TRBD2 TRBV5-1 TGCGCCAGCAGTTGGACTAGCGGAGAACGTCGGGAGCAGTTCTTC CASSWTSGERREQFF
- TRBJ2-7 - TRBV29-1 TGCAGCGTTGAAGATCGGTACAAGACTTACTACGAGCAGTACTTC CSVEDRYKTYYEQYF
- TRBJ1-2 - TRBV24-1 TGTGCCACCAGTGATACTCATGGCTACACCTTC CATSDTHGYTF
- TRBJ2-3 TRBD2 TRBV5-4 TGTGCCAGCAGCTCCAGCGGGGGGACCTTCACAGATACGCAGTATTTT CASSSSGGTFTDTQYF
- TRBJ2-5 - TRBV5-1 TGCGCCAGCAGCTGGGCCGAAGAGACCCAGTACTTC CASSWAEETQYF
few TRBJ2-3 - TRBV7-9 TGTGCCAGCAGATTCACCAGAGGACACACAGATACGCAGTATTTT CASRFTRGHTDTQYF
- TRBJ2-6 - TRBV3-1/TRBV3-2 TGTGCCAGCAGCCCCTACTCGCCGGGGGGGGACAGGGCGACTGGGGCCAACGTCCTGACTTTC CASSPYSPGGDRATGANVLTF
- TRBJ1-1 - TRBV11-3 TGTGCCAGCAGCTTGGGGGGGCGCGTCGACACTGAAGCTTTCTTT CASSLGGRVDTEAFF
- TRBJ2-1 TRBD2 TRBV7-2 TGTGCCAGCAGCTTGACTAGCGGACCATACAATGAGCAGTTCTTC CASSLTSGPYNEQFF
- TRBJ1-2 - TRBV7-2 TGTGCCAGCAGCTTAGCCAGGGGCGGAACCTATGGCTACACCTTC CASSLARGGTYGYTF
- TRBJ2-6 TRBD1 TRBV19 TGTGCCACTACGGACAGGGGATTCTCTGGGGCCAACGTCCTGACTTTC CATTDRGFSGANVLTF
once TRBJ2-1 TRBD2 TRBV3-1/TRBV3-2 TGTGCCAGCAGCCGGACTAGCGCTGAGCAGTTCTTC CASSRTSAEQFF
once TRBJ1-1 TRBD1 TRBV5-1 TGCGCCAGCAGCCTGAGTACAGGGGTGAACACTGAAGCTTTCTTT CASSLSTGVNTEAFF
- TRBJ1-2 - TRBV2 TGTGCCAGCAGCCCACAGAGCTATGGCTACACCTTC CASSPQSYGYTF
- TRBJ2-3 TRBD2 TRBV28 TGTGCCAGCAGTTCTAAAGAGCGGGAGTTGGGTACGCAGTATTTT CASSSKERELGTQYF
once TRBJ2-1 TRBD1 TRBV3-1/TRBV3-2 TGTGCCAGCAGCCAAGCGGACAGGTACAATGAGCAGTTCTTC CASSQADRYNEQFF
- TRBJ2-7 - TRBV3-1/TRBV3-2 TGTGCCAGCAGCCGCGGACTTTTCTACGAGCAGTACTTC CASSRGLFYEQYF
- TRBJ2-7 TRBD1 TRBV5-1 TGCGCCAGCAGCCCCCGGTTTTCCAGGGGGCGTTTCTTCGAGCAGTACTTC CASSPRFSRGRFFEQYF
- TRBJ2-5 TRBD2 TRBV6-6 TGTGCCAGCAGTCTGAGCGGGGCCGGTGGAGAGACCCAGTACTTC CASSLSGAGGETQYF
- TRBJ1-2 - TRBV7-5 TGTGTCAGAAGCTTGAACAGGGGCCGGGGCTATGGCTACACCTTC CVRSLNRGRGYGYTF
- TRBJ2-5 TRBD2 TRBV5-1 TGCGCCAGCGTCAGGGATGGTAGCGGGTCCCTGGAGACCCAGTACTTC CASVRDGSGSLETQYF
once TRBJ2-7 TRBD1 TRBV11-1 TGTGCCAGCAGCTTACGTACAGGGGTCGGCGCCTACGAGCAGTACTTC CASSLRTGVGAYEQYF